This entry features one T cell receptor (beta chain) sequence. Its antigen remains unknown. The data derive from a study of early T cells in non-severe SARS-CoV-2 infection. Looking at the study overall: Unpaired chains resulted from sequencing bulk RNA of unsorted whole blood. Study results and limitations: VDJdb-based annotation leaned toward anti-spike CD8 responses and missed private and CD4 specificities.

Germline CDR1 SGHNT, CDR2 YENEEA. CDR3 length: 13 residues. V gave up 3 bases and J gave up 4 bases, with 7 bases separating them. Researchers tagged individual cDNA molecules with unique molecular identifiers. TCRdb itself ran the 5' RACE reads through MiXCR, one entry per CDR3 protein. This sample has 85,000 to 100,000 distinct CDR3 sequences, with over 15% found just once. The sample comprised whole blood. The J gene is TRBJ2-1, the V gene TRBV11-3; D is possibly TRBD2 (6 bases). The sequence was obtained from an adult who was a healthcare worker with PCR-confirmed SARS-CoV-2 infection or an uninfected control (not recorded which). In DNA form, the CDR3 reads TGTGCCAGCAGCTTCGGAGGGTACAATGAGCAGTTCTTC. Protein sequence: CASSFGGYNEQFF.